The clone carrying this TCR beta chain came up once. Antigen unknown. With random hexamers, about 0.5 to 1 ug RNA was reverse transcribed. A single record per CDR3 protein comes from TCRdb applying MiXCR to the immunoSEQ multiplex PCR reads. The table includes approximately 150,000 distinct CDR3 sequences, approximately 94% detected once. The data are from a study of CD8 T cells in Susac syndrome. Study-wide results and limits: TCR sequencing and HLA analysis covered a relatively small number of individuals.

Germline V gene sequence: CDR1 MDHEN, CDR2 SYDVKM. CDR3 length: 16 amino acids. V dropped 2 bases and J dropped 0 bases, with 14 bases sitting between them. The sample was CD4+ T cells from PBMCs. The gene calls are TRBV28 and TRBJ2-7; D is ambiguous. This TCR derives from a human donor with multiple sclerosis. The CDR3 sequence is CASSLILGQNSYEQYF. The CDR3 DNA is TGTGCCAGCAGTTTAATCCTAGGTCAGAACTCCTACGAGCAGTACTTC.